This T cell receptor (beta chain) was recovered during a study of PD-L1 blockade in urothelial cancer. Study overall: Blood samples contained a median approximately 140,000 T cells. Study findings and constraints: For durable-benefit patients, tumor-associated blood clones expanded more at 3 weeks.

Clones were sequenced by immunoSEQ multiplex PCR, and TCRdb holds only the in-frame ones, with some missing. The table lists 45,000 to 60,000 clones, 84% of them singletons. Individual patients had between 1 and 8 samples, taken pretreatment and on-treatment. Germline V gene sequence: CDR1 SGHRS, CDR2 YFSETQ. CDR3 length: 12 amino acids. The V gene lost 7 bases and the J gene lost 1 base, with 8 bases spanning the gap. Points on this clone: The antigen is unknown.

This TCR came from a man aged 35 to 55 with urothelial cancer. The material sequenced was PBMCs, taken around atezolizumab (anti-PD-L1) treatment. The chain recombines TRBV5-1 with TRBJ1-1; the D is unclear. The CDR3 here is CASGPANTEAFF. DNA of the CDR3: TGCGCCAGCGGGCCAGCGAACACTGAAGCTTTCTTT.